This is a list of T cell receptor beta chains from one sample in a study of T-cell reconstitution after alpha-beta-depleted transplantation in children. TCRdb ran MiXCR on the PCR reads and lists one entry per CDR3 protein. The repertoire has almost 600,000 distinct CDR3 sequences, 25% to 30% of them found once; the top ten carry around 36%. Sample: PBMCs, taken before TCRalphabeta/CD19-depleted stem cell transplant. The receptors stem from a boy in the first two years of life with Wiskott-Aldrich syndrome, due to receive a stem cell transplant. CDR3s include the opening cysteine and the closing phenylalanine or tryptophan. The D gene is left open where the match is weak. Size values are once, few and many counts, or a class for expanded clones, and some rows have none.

CDR3: CSASGDRSYEQYF
DNA: TGCAGTGCTAGTGGAGACAGGTCCTACGAGCAGTACTTC
D: NA
V: TRBV20-1
size: NA
J: TRBJ2-7

CDR3: CSARTSIGSYNEQFF
DNA: TGCAGTGCCCGGACGTCTATCGGCTCCTACAATGAGCAGTTCTTC
D: NA
V: TRBV20-1
size: few
J: TRBJ2-1

CDR3: CAWTQGGFYEQYF
DNA: TGTGCCTGGACCCAGGGAGGTTTTTACGAGCAGTACTTC
D: NA
V: TRBV30
size: NA
J: TRBJ2-7

CDR3: CSARDLAGAYNEQFF
DNA: TGCAGTGCTAGAGATCTAGCGGGAGCATACAATGAGCAGTTCTTC
D: TRBD2
V: TRBV20-1
size: few
J: TRBJ2-1

CDR3: CASSEAGRGTPYEQYF
DNA: TGTGCCAGCAGTGAAGCAGGCAGGGGGACCCCCTACGAGCAGTACTTC
D: TRBD1
V: TRBV6-1
size: NA
J: TRBJ2-7

CDR3: CASSLEAGGDTQYF
DNA: TGCGCCAGCAGCTTGGAAGCGGGAGGAGATACGCAGTATTTT
D: TRBD2
V: TRBV5-1
size: few
J: TRBJ2-3

CDR3: CSASPSGRAYNEQFF
DNA: TGCAGTGCTAGTCCTAGCGGGAGGGCCTACAATGAGCAGTTCTTC
D: TRBD2
V: TRBV20-1
size: NA
J: TRBJ2-1

CDR3: CASSLGPTSGSFPSTDTQYF
DNA: TGTGCCAGCAGCTTAGGACCAACTAGCGGGAGTTTCCCTAGCACAGATACGCAGTATTTT
D: TRBD2
V: TRBV11-2
size: NA
J: TRBJ2-3

CDR3: CASSDSGRGADTQYF
DNA: TGTGCCAGCAGTGATAGCGGGAGGGGGGCAGATACGCAGTATTTT
D: TRBD2
V: TRBV25-1
size: NA
J: TRBJ2-3

CDR3: CASSVGQGARGETQYF
DNA: TGTGCCAGCAGCGTAGGACAGGGGGCAAGAGGAGAGACCCAGTACTTC
D: TRBD1
V: TRBV9
size: NA
J: TRBJ2-5

CDR3: CASSLIGTASYEQYF
DNA: TGCGCCAGCAGCTTGATCGGGACAGCCTCCTACGAGCAGTACTTC
D: TRBD1
V: TRBV5-1
size: NA
J: TRBJ2-7

CDR3: CASSLEGLAGREQYF
DNA: TGCGCCAGCAGCTTGGAGGGACTAGCGGGACGCGAGCAGTACTTC
D: TRBD2
V: TRBV5-1
size: NA
J: TRBJ2-7

CDR3: CASSQRGSYNEQFF
DNA: TGCGCCAGCAGCCAGCGGGGCTCCTACAATGAGCAGTTCTTC
D: TRBD2
V: TRBV5-1
size: NA
J: TRBJ2-1

CDR3: CASSLASGNNQPQHF
DNA: TGTGCCAGCAGCTTGGCCTCAGGGAACAATCAGCCCCAGCATTTT
D: NA
V: TRBV5-5
size: NA
J: TRBJ1-5

CDR3: CSVEDPASGPTSTDTQYF
DNA: TGCAGCGTTGAAGACCCCGCGAGCGGGCCTACAAGCACAGATACGCAGTATTTT
D: NA
V: TRBV29-1
size: few
J: TRBJ2-3

CDR3: CASSPYQETQYF
DNA: TGTGCCAGCAGCCCCTACCAAGAGACCCAGTACTTC
D: NA
V: TRBV5-5
size: many
J: TRBJ2-5

CDR3: CASSLGREGAYEQYF
DNA: TGTGCCAGCAGCTTAGGGCGGGAGGGGGCCTACGAGCAGTACTTC
D: TRBD2
V: TRBV11-2
size: NA
J: TRBJ2-7

CDR3: CASSLRGTQYTGELFF
DNA: TGTGCCAGCAGTCTCCGGGGGACCCAATACACCGGGGAGCTGTTTTTT
D: NA
V: TRBV27
size: NA
J: TRBJ2-2

CDR3: CASSLRENSNQPQHF
DNA: TGTGCCAGCAGCCTCCGGGAAAATAGCAATCAGCCCCAGCATTTT
D: NA
V: TRBV7-8
size: few
J: TRBJ1-5

CDR3: CASSNQAGVEETQYF
DNA: TGTGCCAGCAGCAATCAAGCGGGAGTAGAGGAGACCCAGTACTTC
D: TRBD2
V: TRBV7-2
size: NA
J: TRBJ2-5

CDR3: CASSLERTGNEQFF
DNA: TGTGCCAGCAGCTTAGAGCGGACCGGGAATGAGCAGTTCTTC
D: NA
V: TRBV11-2
size: few
J: TRBJ2-1

CDR3: CASRGTSGPYEQYF
DNA: TGTGCCAGCAGGGGGACTAGCGGACCCTACGAGCAGTACTTC
D: TRBD2
V: TRBV6-1
size: few
J: TRBJ2-7

CDR3: CASSLWLGGSMRHEQFF
DNA: TGTGCCAGCTCATTGTGGTTAGGGGGCAGCATGCGACATGAGCAGTTCTTC
D: TRBD1
V: TRBV12-3/TRBV12-4
size: NA
J: TRBJ2-1

CDR3: CASSFWDRRYEQYF
DNA: TGTGCCAGCAGTTTTTGGGACAGACGCTACGAGCAGTACTTC
D: TRBD1
V: TRBV28
size: few
J: TRBJ2-7

CDR3: CATSRAGKRTYNEQFF
DNA: TGTGCCACCAGCAGGGCGGGGAAGCGAACCTACAATGAGCAGTTCTTC
D: NA
V: TRBV15
size: NA
J: TRBJ2-1

CDR3: CASSSLAGGGYNEQFF
DNA: TGTGCCAGCAGCTCCTTAGCGGGAGGAGGGTACAATGAGCAGTTCTTC
D: TRBD2
V: TRBV7-1
size: few
J: TRBJ2-1

CDR3: CASSLGDRGAPEAFF
DNA: TGCGCCAGCAGCTTGGGGGACAGGGGAGCCCCTGAAGCTTTCTTT
D: TRBD1
V: TRBV5-1
size: NA
J: TRBJ1-1

CDR3: CATSDYGGQNYNEQFF
DNA: TGTGCCACCAGTGATTATGGCGGGCAAAACTACAATGAGCAGTTCTTC
D: NA
V: TRBV24-1
size: few
J: TRBJ2-1

CDR3: CSARAPGLAPYEQYF
DNA: TGCAGTGCTAGGGCACCGGGACTAGCGCCCTACGAGCAGTACTTC
D: TRBD2
V: TRBV20-1
size: NA
J: TRBJ2-7

CDR3: CASSPGHPGPEQFF
DNA: TGTGCCAGCAGCCCGGGACACCCAGGGCCTGAGCAGTTCTTC
D: NA
V: TRBV7-9
size: NA
J: TRBJ2-1

CDR3: CASSGEETQYF
DNA: TGCGCCAGCAGCGGGGAGGAGACCCAGTACTTC
D: TRBD2
V: TRBV2
size: many
J: TRBJ2-5

CDR3: CASSLIVPQVNEQFF
DNA: TGTGCCAGCAGCTTGATCGTCCCTCAAGTGAATGAGCAGTTCTTC
D: NA
V: TRBV5-4
size: NA
J: TRBJ2-1

CDR3: CASKGTGETQYF
DNA: TGCGCCAGCAAGGGTACCGGGGAGACCCAGTACTTC
D: NA
V: TRBV5-1
size: few
J: TRBJ2-5

CDR3: CASSLLSGKFTDTQYF
DNA: TGTGCCAGCAGCCTCCTTAGCGGGAAGTTCACAGATACGCAGTATTTT
D: TRBD2
V: TRBV28
size: few
J: TRBJ2-3

CDR3: CASRRDRQETQYF
DNA: TGTGCCAGCAGACGGGACCGACAAGAGACCCAGTACTTC
D: NA
V: TRBV7-2
size: NA
J: TRBJ2-5

CDR3: CASSPPGRRSYEQYF
DNA: TGTGCCAGCAGCCCCCCCGGGCGTAGGTCCTACGAGCAGTACTTC
D: NA
V: TRBV7-8
size: NA
J: TRBJ2-7

CDR3: CSARTLAGGEQFF
DNA: TGCAGTGCCAGAACCCTAGCGGGAGGGGAGCAGTTCTTC
D: TRBD2
V: TRBV20-1
size: NA
J: TRBJ2-1

CDR3: CASSSPGQLYEQYF
DNA: TGTGCCAGCAGTTCCCCGGGACAGTTATACGAGCAGTACTTC
D: TRBD1
V: TRBV28
size: NA
J: TRBJ2-7

CDR3: CSADPPDQETQYF
DNA: TGCAGTGCTGATCCCCCAGACCAAGAGACCCAGTACTTC
D: NA
V: TRBV20-1
size: few
J: TRBJ2-5

CDR3: CASSPLGLKKGVILDTQYF
DNA: TGTGCCAGCAGCCCGCTTGGACTGAAAAAGGGGGTTATTTTGGATACGCAGTATTTT
D: NA
V: TRBV3-1
size: NA
J: TRBJ2-3

CDR3: CASSQDLRLAAEQFF
DNA: TGTGCCAGCAGCCAAGATCTGAGGCTTGCTGCTGAGCAGTTCTTC
D: NA
V: TRBV4-2
size: NA
J: TRBJ2-1

CDR3: CASSLGKTSATDTQYF
DNA: TGCGCCAGCAGCTTGGGAAAGACTAGCGCTACAGATACGCAGTATTTT
D: TRBD2
V: TRBV5-1
size: NA
J: TRBJ2-3

CDR3: CASSVVIAGAGTGELFF
DNA: TGTGCCAGCAGCGTAGTAATAGCGGGAGCAGGAACCGGGGAGCTGTTTTTT
D: TRBD2
V: TRBV9
size: few
J: TRBJ2-2

CDR3: CASSWIGQPNTEAFF
DNA: TGTGCCAGCAGCTGGATAGGACAGCCGAACACTGAAGCTTTCTTT
D: NA
V: TRBV6-1
size: NA
J: TRBJ1-1

CDR3: CASSLGPATGAMLYTF
DNA: TGCGCCAGCAGCCTGGGACCGGCGACTGGGGCTATGTTGTACACCTTC
D: NA
V: TRBV5-1
size: few
J: TRBJ1-2

CDR3: CATRAGHSGANVLTF
DNA: TGTGCCACCAGGGCAGGGCACTCTGGGGCCAACGTCCTGACTTTC
D: NA
V: TRBV15
size: NA
J: TRBJ2-6

CDR3: CASSLGWADTQYF
DNA: TGCGCCAGCAGCTTGGGTTGGGCAGATACGCAGTATTTT
D: NA
V: TRBV5-1
size: few
J: TRBJ2-3

CDR3: CASRTRDNQDTQYF
DNA: TGTGCCAGCAGGACCCGGGACAACCAAGATACGCAGTATTTT
D: NA
V: TRBV5-6
size: NA
J: TRBJ2-3

CDR3: CASSLGGGLLNEQFF
DNA: TGTGCCAGCAGCTTGGGGGGCGGGTTACTCAATGAGCAGTTCTTC
D: NA
V: TRBV7-3
size: NA
J: TRBJ2-1

CDR3: CAIGTGGTYNEQFF
DNA: TGTGCCATCGGAACAGGGGGCACCTACAATGAGCAGTTCTTC
D: TRBD1
V: TRBV10-3
size: few
J: TRBJ2-1

CDR3: CASSQDGRTQETQYF
DNA: TGTGCCAGCAGCCAAGACGGACGGACTCAAGAGACCCAGTACTTC
D: NA
V: TRBV14
size: NA
J: TRBJ2-5

CDR3: CSARVSASGETQYF
DNA: TGCAGTGCTAGGGTTTCGGCTAGCGGAGAGACCCAGTACTTC
D: TRBD2
V: TRBV20-1
size: NA
J: TRBJ2-5

CDR3: CASSTGNNNEQFF
DNA: TGTGCCAGCTCTACGGGAAACAACAATGAGCAGTTCTTC
D: NA
V: TRBV28
size: NA
J: TRBJ2-1

CDR3: CASSLQLAGVTDTQYF
DNA: TGTGCCAGCAGTTTGCAGCTAGCGGGAGTAACAGATACGCAGTATTTT
D: TRBD2
V: TRBV12-3/TRBV12-4
size: few
J: TRBJ2-3

CDR3: CSVRGGPGANVLTF
DNA: TGCAGCGTCCGTGGGGGGCCTGGGGCCAACGTCCTGACTTTC
D: NA
V: TRBV29-1
size: NA
J: TRBJ2-6